A single sample is the source of the 21 T cell receptor beta chains below, sequenced in a study of CD8 T cells in ankylosing spondylitis. Regarding the study as a whole: The study identified a TCR beta motif of under ten highly homologous variants that appeared characteristic of ankylosing spondylitis blood.

These TCRs' antigens remain unknown. MiXCR, run by TCRdb on the 5' RACE reads, gives a single entry per CDR3 protein. The sample comprises 350,000 to 450,000 distinct CDR3 sequences, roughly 25% of which are singletons, and 0.89% rests with the top ten. Sequencing input: blood, either unsorted or a sorted T cell fraction (not recorded which). The receptor set was obtained from a male donor with ankylosing spondylitis.

The sample holds a few counts of this clonotype. The chain has TRBV6-2 or TRBV6-3 and TRBJ2-1, with 9 positions matching TRBD1. Germline assignment: CDR1 MNHEY and CDR2 SVGEGT. This CDR3 is built from 17 residues. J lost 7 bases, V lost 6 bases, and 16 bases had no gene match. The CDR3 nucleotides are TGTGCCAGCAGCCTGCAACAGGGGGCGCGGGGTGGGAATGAGCAGTTCTTC. Translation: CASSLQQGARGGNEQFF.

The table lists this clonotype with a few counts. One junction end disagrees with the germline gene, perhaps due to a read error. The rearrangement joins TRBV29-1 to TRBJ1-1; D ambiguous. This CDR3 spans 16 amino acids. Germline V gives CDR1 SQVTM, CDR2 ANQGSEA. CDR3: CSVEGLRMAMNTEAFF. CDR3 nucleotide sequence: TGCAGCGTGGAAGGACTAAGGATGGCTATGAACACTGAAGCTTTCTTT.

The V and J genes are TRBV5-1 and TRBJ2-2, with 7 bases that match TRBD1. CDR3 size: 15 residues. After removal of 4 bases from V and 2 bases from J, the junction contained 5 bases not matched to a gene. Germline V gene sequence: CDR1 SGHRS, CDR2 YFSETQ. CDR3: CASSSRDSNTGELFF. The CDR3 region has the DNA TGCGCCAGCAGCAGCCGGGACAGCAACACCGGGGAGCTGTTTTTT.

This clonotype was found a few times. This chain connects TRBV20-1 to TRBJ2-3, with 11 bases that match TRBD2. Germline values: CDR1 DFQATT, CDR2 SNEGSKA (reference sequence). The V segment lost 3 bases and the J segment 4 bases; nucleotides outside the gene matches: 6. CDR3 length: 15 amino acids. The CDR3 coding sequence is TGCAGTGCTAGGCAACTAGCGGGAGTAGCAGATACGCAGTATTTT. This gives the protein CSARQLAGVADTQYF.

This clonotype showed up many times. The V gene is TRBV5-1, the J gene TRBJ2-3; no clear D. This CDR3 contains 12 residues. V gave up 0 bases and J gave up 8 bases, with 7 bases separating them. Germline lookup yields CDR1 SGHRS and CDR2 YFSETQ. CDR3 sequence (DNA): TGCGCCAGCAGCTTGGAGGGCGGTACGCAGTATTTT. Translating it yields CASSLEGGTQYF.

The CDR3 DNA is TGTGCCAGCACCAGGGGCGACTACGAGCAGTACTTC. Its protein is CASTRGDYEQYF. The genes are TRBV7-9 and TRBJ2-7, with D possibly matching TRBD1 (6 bases). Trimming left V 7 bases short and J 3 bases short, with 10 bases between. The CDR3 contains 12 residues. Germline CDR1 and CDR2: SEHNR and FQNEAQ (reference sequence). The full variable domain, with the rest looked up from reference TRBV7-9 and TRBJ2-7, is DTGVSQNPRHKITKRGQNVTFRCDPISEHNRLYWYRQTLGQGPEFLTYFQNEAQLEKSRLLSDRFSAERPKGSFSTLEIQRTEQGDSAMYLCASTRGDYEQYFGPGTRLTVT.

This clonotype was observed a handful of times. The V and J genes are TRBV25-1 and TRBJ2-3; D perhaps matches TRBD1 (5 bases). Germline-derived CDR1 and CDR2 are MGHDK and SYGVNS. The V gene lost 7 bases and the J gene lost 1 base, with 9 bases spanning the gap. The CDR3 spans 13 residues. CDR3 protein: CASNLGGTDTQYF. Here the CDR3 DNA reads TGTGCCAGCAACCTAGGGGGCACAGATACGCAGTATTTT. Using reference TRBV25-1 and TRBJ2-3 for the parts outside the CDR3, the full variable domain is EADIYQTPRYLVIGTGKKITLECSQTMGHDKMYWYQQDPGMELHLIHYSYGVNSTEKGDLSSESTVSRIRTEHFPLTLESARPSHTSQYLCASNLGGTDTQYFGPGTRLTVL.

This clonotype was observed a few times. The chain uses TRBV20-1 and TRBJ2-7; D remains ambiguous. Germline V lookup: CDR1 DFQATT, CDR2 SNEGSKA (reference sequence). The V end lost 1 base, the J end lost 5 bases, and 6 bases lay between the germline ends. The CDR3 extends over 11 amino acids. The chain's CDR3 is CSARAENEQYV. CDR3 bases: TGCAGTGCTAGAGCGGAGAACGAGCAGTACGTC.

The chain links TRBV20-1 to TRBJ1-3, with a weak D call TRBD1 (6 bases). The germline gives CDR1 DFQATT, CDR2 SNEGSKA (reference sequence). V lost 0 bases and J 0 bases, leaving 12 bases between the germline ends. This CDR3 comprises 16 residues. CDR3 sequence reads: CSARDPGGPSGNTIYF. Written as DNA, the CDR3 is TGCAGTGCTAGAGATCCGGGGGGCCCCTCTGGAAACACCATATATTTT.

This clonotype has a handful of counts. In DNA, the CDR3 is TGCAGTGCTTTTTATTCAGGGACAGCGAGTTTTGAAGCTTTCTTT. It specifies CSAFYSGTASFEAFF. This rearrangement joins TRBV20-1 to TRBJ1-1, with 7 nucleotides matching TRBD1. V dropped 5 bases and J dropped 7; count of bases not matched to a gene: 16. The CDR3 sequence is 15 residues long. Germline V gene lookup returns CDR1 DFQATT and CDR2 SNEGSKA (reference sequence).

This sequence joins TRBV5-6 and TRBJ1-2; 7 bases fit TRBD1. Germline-derived CDR1 and CDR2 are SGHDT and YYEEEE. The V gene end was trimmed by 3 bases and the J gene end by 6 bases; junction bases not matched to a gene: 5. The CDR3 runs 13 residues. The CDR3 DNA reads TGTGCCAGCAGCTCTAAAGACAGGGATGGCTACACCTTC. Translated: CASSSKDRDGYTF.

There are a few counts of this clonotype. The rearrangement uses TRBV12-3 or TRBV12-4 and TRBJ1-5; D might be TRBD1 (5 bases). This CDR3 is built from 14 residues. Trimming shortened V by 1 base and J by 4 bases, and 8 bases separated the two germline ends. CDR3 nucleotide sequence: TGTGCCAGCAGTTTAGTAGGGGAGAATCAGCCCCAGCATTTT. This gives the protein CASSLVGENQPQHF.

The chain links TRBV7-2 to TRBJ2-2; 9 positions match TRBD2. Trimming took 5 bases from V and 7 from J; bases not matched to a gene: 5. CDR1 and CDR2 (germline): SGHTA, FQGNSA. This CDR3 region has 14 residues. CDR3 in amino acids: CASSPGGGVGELFF. The CDR3 coding sequence is TGTGCCAGCAGCCCCGGCGGGGGGGTCGGGGAGCTGTTTTTT.

This clonotype occurred once. The V call is TRBV30, the J call TRBJ1-1, with D hard to call. Germline V lookup: CDR1 GTSNPN, CDR2 SVGIG (reference sequence). V lost 2 bases and J lost 2, with 6 bases in between. This CDR3 contains 12 residues. In nucleotides, the CDR3 is TGTGCCTGGAGTCGGCCTAACACTGAAGCTTTCTTT. It yields the protein CAWSRPNTEAFF.

A few counts support this clonotype. The chain is built from TRBV19 and TRBJ1-4; no clear D gene. The CDR3 loop spans 13 amino acids. Germline CDR1 is LNHDA and CDR2 is SQIVND (reference sequence). Trimming removed 9 bases from V and 4 bases from J, with 12 bases in between. The DNA of the CDR3 is TGTGCCAGCAACACCCAACTTAATGAAAAACTGTTTTTT. As protein: CASNTQLNEKLFF.

This clonotype was detected a few times. This chain connects TRBV5-1 to TRBJ2-5; 8 positions agree with TRBD1. Germline-derived CDR1 and CDR2 are SGHRS and YFSETQ. CDR3 length: 15 residues. V trimming: 4 bases; J trimming: 2 bases; junction bases outside the gene matches: 7. CDR3: CASSRTGPGQETQYF. The CDR3 DNA is TGCGCCAGCAGCAGGACAGGGCCGGGGCAAGAGACCCAGTACTTC.

This clonotype was seen a handful of times. The J gene is TRBJ2-3, the V gene TRBV11-2; 14 nucleotides match TRBD2. This CDR3 contains 19 residues. Losses at the gene ends were 5 bases for V and 0 bases for J; bases not matched to a gene: 10. The germline V gene has CDR1 SGHAT and CDR2 FQNNGV. The CDR3 loop reads CASSLRTSGRSPSTDTQYF. The CDR3 DNA sequence: TGTGCCAGCAGCCTCAGGACTAGCGGGAGGAGCCCTAGCACAGATACGCAGTATTTT.

The rearrangement links TRBV10-3 to TRBJ1-4, with D unresolved. With 3 bases removed from V and 14 bases from J, the gap between germline ends came to 10 bases. The V gene's germline CDR1 is ENHRY and CDR2 SYGVKD. The CDR3 has 11 amino acids. The CDR3 sequence is CAISELGPLFF. CDR3 in DNA: TGTGCCATCAGTGAACTCGGTCCGCTGTTTTTT.

This chain uses TRBV18 with TRBJ2-3; possible D gene TRBD2, 5 bases. V was pared by 2 bases and J by 6 bases, with 15 bases between. This CDR3 region has 15 residues. Germline loops: CDR1 KGHSH, CDR2 LQKENI. DNA of the CDR3: TGTGCCAGCTCACCAGGAGAGGGCCAATGGGATACGCAGTATTTT. This encodes CASSPGEGQWDTQYF.

V gene TRBV5-1 combines with J gene TRBJ1-5; D gene ambiguous. Trimming removed 5 bases at V and 4 bases at J, with 13 bases between. This CDR3 region has 14 residues. CDR1 SGHRS and CDR2 YFSETQ come from the germline V gene. CDR3 nucleotide sequence: TGCGCCAGCAGTACTGGAGGTTTTAATCAGCCCCAGCATTTT. It encodes CASSTGGFNQPQHF.

Only a few counts were recorded for this clonotype. The chain recombines TRBV7-2 with TRBJ2-7, with D possibly being TRBD1 (5 bases). V lost 3 bases, J lost 5 bases, and 14 bases lay in between. CDR1 is SGHTA, CDR2 FQGNSA, per germline. CDR3 length: 14 amino acids. The CDR3 loop reads CASSFMSGYDEQYF. CDR3 DNA: TGTGCCAGCAGCTTCATGTCAGGGTACGACGAGCAGTACTTC.